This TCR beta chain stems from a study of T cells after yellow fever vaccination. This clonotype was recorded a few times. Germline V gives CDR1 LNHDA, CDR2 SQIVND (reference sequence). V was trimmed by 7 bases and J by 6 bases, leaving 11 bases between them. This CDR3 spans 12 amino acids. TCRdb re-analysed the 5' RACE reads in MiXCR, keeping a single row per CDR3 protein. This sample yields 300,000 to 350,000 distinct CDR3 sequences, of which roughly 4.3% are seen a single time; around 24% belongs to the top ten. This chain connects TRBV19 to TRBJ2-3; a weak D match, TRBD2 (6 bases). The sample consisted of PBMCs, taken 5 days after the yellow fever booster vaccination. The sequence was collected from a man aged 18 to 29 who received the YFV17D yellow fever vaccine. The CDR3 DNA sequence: TGTGCCAGTACCGAAGCGGGCGATACGCAGTATTTT. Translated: CASTEAGDTQYF.